A selection of T cell receptor beta chains follows, all from one sample in a study of control samples from healthy donors and cancer patients. TCRdb's copy holds only in-frame clones and misses some; the assay was immunoSEQ multiplex PCR. The sample shows 130,000 to 150,000 clones, around nine tenths of them seen only once. Sequenced: blood. The receptors originated from a man aged 25 to 40 in good health. Both conserved end residues are part of each CDR3. D genes are given only for firm matches.

>TRBJ2-3|TRBV3-1/TRBV3-2|TRBD2
CASSIAGITDTQYF
>TRBJ1-1|TRBV6-6|TRBD1
CASSQLTGGAASTEAFF
>TRBJ2-1|TRBV27|TRBD2
CASSRKGTSGSASYNEQFF
>TRBJ2-3|TRBV12-5|.
CASGLVRSVGGGVDTQYF
>TRBJ1-1|TRBV5-1|.
CASSFKSNTEAFF
>TRBJ2-1|TRBV27|TRBD2
CASKRQAGLNSYNEQFF
>TRBJ1-2|TRBV28|TRBD1
CASSLRVQGAFYGYTF
>TRBJ1-1|TRBV9|.
CASSVNTRTEAFF
>TRBJ2-7|TRBV18|TRBD2
CASSTTTSGSYEQYF
>TRBJ2-1|TRBV9|.
CASSVRDSSYNEQFF
>TRBJ2-2|TRBV9|.
CASSVSGNTGELFF
>TRBJ1-2|TRBV24-1|.
CATSDSPTTGIYGYTF
>TRBJ2-7|TRBV4-2|TRBD2
CASSQDLRLAGEIPSEQYF
>TRBJ1-1|TRBV6-5|.
CATQQGVEAFF
>TRBJ2-3|TRBV24-1|TRBD2
CATSESGTNTDTQYF
>TRBJ2-1|TRBV6-6|.
CASSSLGGEEQFF
>TRBJ2-2|TRBV5-6|TRBD1
CASSFGDRVAGELFF
>TRBJ2-1|TRBV2|.
CASSELTEQFF
>TRBJ2-1|TRBV7-8|TRBD1
CASSHDRVNNEQFF
>TRBJ2-7|TRBV7-8|TRBD2
CASSEIAGGRYEQYF
>TRBJ1-2|TRBV6-5|TRBD1
CASSLGQGTIGYTF
>TRBJ1-2|TRBV28|.
CASSLDSNYGYTF
>TRBJ2-3|TRBV7-3|.
CASSDRGAPGTQYF
>TRBJ2-5|TRBV6-2/TRBV6-3|.
CASSYLKGRGGETQYF
>TRBJ1-2|TRBV27|TRBD1
CASSSGQGRSYGYTF
>TRBJ2-7|TRBV4-1|.
CASSQVSSPYEQYF
>TRBJ1-2|TRBV6-4|.
CASSDIGGLDGYTF
>TRBJ2-2|TRBV2|.
CAISRVAELFF
>TRBJ2-5|TRBV7-2|TRBD2
CASSLAGGPGLAETQYF
>TRBJ2-7|TRBV5-8|.
CASRVQPGGEQYF
>TRBJ2-7|TRBV2|.
CASNVGVTRREGIEQYF
>TRBJ1-1|TRBV11-3|.
CAGSLVGQVGAEAFF
>TRBJ1-6|TRBV9|.
CASSPLAFNSPLHF